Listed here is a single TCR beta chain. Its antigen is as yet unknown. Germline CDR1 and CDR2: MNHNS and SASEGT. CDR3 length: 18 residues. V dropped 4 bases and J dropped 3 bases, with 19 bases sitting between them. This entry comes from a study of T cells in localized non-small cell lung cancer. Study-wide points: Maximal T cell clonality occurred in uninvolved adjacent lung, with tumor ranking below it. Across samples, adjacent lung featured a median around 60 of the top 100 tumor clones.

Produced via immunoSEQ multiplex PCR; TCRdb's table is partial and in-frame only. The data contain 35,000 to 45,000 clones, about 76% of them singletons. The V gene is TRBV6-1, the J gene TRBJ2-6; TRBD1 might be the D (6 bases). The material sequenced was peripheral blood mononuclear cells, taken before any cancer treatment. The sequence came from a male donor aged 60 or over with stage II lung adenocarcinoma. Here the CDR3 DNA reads TGTGCCAGCAGTGGAGACAGGAGGTCCTCTGGTGGGGCCAACGTCCTGACTTTC. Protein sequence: CASSGDRRSSGGANVLTF.